This T cell receptor (beta chain) was sequenced during a study of blood T cells in healthy people across ages. There are many counts of this clonotype. Primed by a sample-barcoded 5' primer and a J-beta primer mix, a second PCR proceeded for about 6 to 11 cycles. TCRdb re-analysed the 5' RACE reads in MiXCR, keeping a single row per CDR3 protein. The data show around 670,000 distinct CDR3 sequences, about 30% seen once. Per germline, CDR1 MNHNS and CDR2 SASEGT. This CDR3 is 14 amino acids long. With 6 bases clipped from V and 2 bases from J, the junction kept 5 bases outside the gene matches. The chain couples TRBV6-1 to TRBJ2-3; 7 nucleotides line up with TRBD2. The sequence was obtained from a woman older than 75 in good health. The sequencing sample was made of blood. CDR3 DNA sequence: TGTGCCAGCAGCGTAGGGACTAACACAGATACGCAGTATTTT. This translates into CASSVGTNTDTQYF.